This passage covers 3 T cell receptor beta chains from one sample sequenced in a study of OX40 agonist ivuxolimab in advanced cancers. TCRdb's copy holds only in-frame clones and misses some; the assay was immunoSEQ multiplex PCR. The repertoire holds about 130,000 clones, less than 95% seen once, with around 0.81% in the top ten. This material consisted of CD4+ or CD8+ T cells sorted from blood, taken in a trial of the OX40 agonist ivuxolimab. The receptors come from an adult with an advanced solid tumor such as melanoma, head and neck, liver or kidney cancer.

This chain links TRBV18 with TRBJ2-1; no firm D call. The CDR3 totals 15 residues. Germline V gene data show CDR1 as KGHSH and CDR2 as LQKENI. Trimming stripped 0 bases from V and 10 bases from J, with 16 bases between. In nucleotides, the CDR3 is TGTGCCAGCTCACCACCGTCGGGTTCGCAAGGGGAGCAGTTCTTC. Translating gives CASSPPSGSQGEQFF.

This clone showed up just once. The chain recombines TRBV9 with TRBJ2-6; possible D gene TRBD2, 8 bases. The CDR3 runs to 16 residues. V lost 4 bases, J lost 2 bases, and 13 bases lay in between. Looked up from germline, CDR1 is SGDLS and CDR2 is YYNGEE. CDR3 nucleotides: TGTGCCAGCAGCCCGGGAGGGACAGCTGGGGCCAACGTCCTGACTTTC. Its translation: CASSPGGTAGANVLTF.

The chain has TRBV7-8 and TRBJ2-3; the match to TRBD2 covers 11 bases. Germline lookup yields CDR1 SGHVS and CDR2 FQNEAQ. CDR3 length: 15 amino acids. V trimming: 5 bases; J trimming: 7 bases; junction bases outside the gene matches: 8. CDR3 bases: TGTGCCAGCAGCCCGAGGGCTAGCGGGAGGCATACGCAGTATTTT. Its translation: CASSPRASGRHTQYF.